Each of the 22 T cell receptor beta chains below was sequenced from the same sample in a study of monozygotic twins with inflammatory bowel disease. TCRdb reprocessed the 5' RACE reads and keeps a single row for each CDR3 protein, giving no DNA. This sample's clone table lists around 450,000 distinct CDR3 sequences. Sequencing was carried out using blood. The receptors stem from a human donor with ulcerative colitis or Crohn's disease, or a healthy co-twin of an affected twin (not recorded which).

The chain links TRBV5-1 to TRBJ2-1; TCRdb gives TRBD1 as the D gene, but with no DNA this cannot be confirmed. Germline CDR1 and CDR2: SGHRS and YFSETQ. This CDR3 comprises 13 residues. CDR3 in amino acids: CASSTYRGDEQFF.

V and J are TRBV5-1 and TRBJ2-7; TCRdb calls TRBD1, which cannot be checked without DNA. The CDR3 totals 14 residues. Germline lookup yields CDR1 SGHRS and CDR2 YFSETQ. The chain's CDR3 is CASSTGTGGYEQYF.

The genes are TRBV7-2 and TRBJ2-5; TCRdb calls TRBD2, which cannot be checked without DNA. The CDR3 is 16 residues long. The germline gives CDR1 SGHTA, CDR2 FQGNSA. CDR3 sequence: CASSLVLAGGSGTQYF.

The V and J genes are TRBV3-1 and TRBJ1-1; without DNA, the TCRdb call of TRBD1 cannot be checked. Per germline, CDR1 LGHDT and CDR2 YNNKEL (reference sequence). The CDR3 is 16 residues long. This CDR3 reads CASSLNAGAANTEAFF.

This sequence joins TRBV20-1 and TRBJ1-1; TCRdb designates TRBD1, a call that cannot be tested without DNA. The germline gives CDR1 DFQATT, CDR2 SNEGSKA (reference sequence). This CDR3 is built from 14 residues. The CDR3 region is CSGAGQNMNTEAFF.

The rearrangement links TRBV19 to TRBJ1-5; TCRdb lists TRBD1, though no DNA is available to test this call. CDR1 is LNHDA and CDR2 is SQIVND in the germline V gene (reference sequence). CDR3 length: 15 residues. CDR3: CASRATWTGHQPQHF.

This sequence joins TRBV5-1 and TRBJ2-2; the D gene TCRdb calls, TRBD1, cannot be checked with no DNA. CDR1 is SGHRS, CDR2 YFSETQ, per germline. This CDR3 contains 20 residues. The CDR3 loop is CASSPTRDTYFRKNTGELFF.

This chain's CDR3 is CASSLATGYSYEQYF. The chain joins TRBV7-2 to TRBJ2-7; the D gene TCRdb calls, TRBD1, cannot be checked with no DNA. This CDR3 has 15 residues. Germline values: CDR1 SGHTA, CDR2 FQGNSA. The full variable domain, completed using reference TRBV7-2 and TRBJ2-7, is GAGVSQSPSNKVTEKGKDVELRCDPISGHTALYWYRQSLGQGLEFLIYFQGNSAPDKSGLPSDRFSAERTGGSVSTLTIQRTQQEDSAVYLCASSLATGYSYEQYFGPGTRLTVT.

The rearrangement uses TRBV24-1 and TRBJ1-5; the TCRdb D gene call, TRBD1, has no DNA to confirm it. Germline lookup yields CDR1 KGHDR and CDR2 SFDVKD. This CDR3 is built from 14 residues. The CDR3 region is CATSEAGSGQPQHF.

The chain recombines TRBV5-1 with TRBJ2-5; TCRdb outputs TRBD2, but without DNA this stays unchecked. From germline, CDR1 is SGHRS and CDR2 YFSETQ. The CDR3 contains 18 residues. CDR3 in amino acids: CASHFGGTTSGGQETQYF.

The rearrangement links TRBV7-9 to TRBJ2-1; TCRdb designates TRBD1, a call that cannot be tested without DNA. Germline assignment: CDR1 SEHNR and CDR2 FQNEAQ (reference sequence). The CDR3 is 13 amino acids. This CDR3 is CASAQAIYNEQFF. The full variable domain, with the rest looked up from reference TRBV7-9 and TRBJ2-1, is DTGVSQNPRHKITKRGQNVTFRCDPISEHNRLYWYRQTLGQGPEFLTYFQNEAQLEKSRLLSDRFSAERPKGSFSTLEIQRTEQGDSAMYLCASAQAIYNEQFFGPGTRLTVL.

The genes are TRBV5-4 and TRBJ2-2; lacking DNA, the TRBD2 call made by TCRdb goes unchecked. The CDR3 has 14 residues. Germline values: CDR1 SGHNT, CDR2 YYREEE (reference sequence). The CDR3 sequence: CASSLAGTNGELFF.

The rearrangement uses TRBV20-1 and TRBJ2-1. CDR1 DFQATT and CDR2 SNEGSKA come from the germline V gene (reference sequence). The CDR3 runs to 15 residues. This CDR3 is CSARDVIAGYNEQFF.

The V call is TRBV27, the J call TRBJ1-6; lacking DNA, the TRBD1 call made by TCRdb goes unchecked. CDR1 and CDR2 (germline): MNHEY, SMNVEV (reference sequence). This CDR3 has 15 amino acids. CDR3 loop: CASSFSGTGSSPLHF.

The V and J genes are TRBV9 and TRBJ2-1. In germline, CDR1 is SGDLS, CDR2 YYNGEE. The CDR3 consists of 15 residues. CDR3 residues: CASSVDSLIYNEQFF.

The J gene is TRBJ2-7, the V gene TRBV23-1; TCRdb's D call, TRBD2, is unchecked because there is no DNA. TRBV23-1 is classed as an ORF, of uncertain function. The CDR3 totals 12 residues. The CDR3 sequence is CASLERAYEQYF.

The chain carries TRBV5-1 and TRBJ1-4; absent DNA, TCRdb's TRBD1 call cannot be checked. CDR3 size: 16 residues. CDR1 SGHRS and CDR2 YFSETQ come from the germline V gene. The CDR3 protein is CASSLVPGQSNEKLFF.

Here the CDR3 reads CSVEAAGGYTF. The chain employs TRBV29-1 and TRBJ1-2. CDR1 is SQVTM, CDR2 ANQGSEA, per germline. This CDR3 has 11 residues.

The chain employs TRBV19 and TRBJ2-1; TCRdb picks TRBD2, but there is no DNA to check that call. This CDR3 is 15 amino acids long. CDR1 is LNHDA and CDR2 is SQIVND in the germline V gene (reference sequence). CDR3 loop: CASSIRLGLNNEQFF.

The genes are TRBV29-1 and TRBJ2-1. The CDR3 spans 13 residues. The V gene's germline CDR1 is SQVTM and CDR2 ANQGSEA. The CDR3 protein is CSVDEWTLDEQFF.

This rearrangement joins TRBV10-3 to TRBJ2-1; the TCRdb call, TRBD1, lacks DNA for checking. The CDR3 extends over 15 amino acids. Germline V gives CDR1 ENHRY, CDR2 SYGVKD. CDR3 loop: CAKEQGDRGIGEQFF.

The V and J genes are TRBV7-2 and TRBJ2-5; no DNA is available, so the TRBD1 call from TCRdb remains unchecked. In germline, CDR1 is SGHTA, CDR2 FQGNSA. This CDR3 contains 15 residues. The CDR3: CASSFQGSGGETQYF.